The 9 T cell receptor beta chains below all came from one sample that was sequenced in a study of human T cells and chemical hapten exposure. TCRdb re-analysed the RACE reads in MiXCR, keeping a single row per CDR3 protein. The sample includes approximately 100,000 distinct CDR3 sequences, 9.5% to 11% seen only once; the top ten take roughly 3.3%. Time point described: patch test 1, 2 weeks after DPC sensitization. Indicated treatment: therapeutic diphenylcyclopropenone sensitization with weekly scalp DPC. Here the sequenced sample was whole blood, taken in connection with sensitization to the hapten diphenylcyclopropenone (DPC). These receptors came from a woman aged 40 to 55 with alopecia areata. Some clones in this sample may be carry-over from other donors' samples.

This clonotype was seen more than once but under ten times. For the CDR3, the DNA is TGTGCCAGCAGTGAACGACAGAGCTATGGCTACACCTTC. Translating gives CASSERQSYGYTF. The chain carries TRBV2 and TRBJ1-2; a possible D gene is TRBD1 (5 bases). The CDR3 length is 13 residues. Germline CDR1 reads SNHLY; CDR2 reads FYNNEI. Deletions cut 2 bases from V and 4 bases from J, with 8 bases between.

This chain uses TRBV7-2 with TRBJ2-5; 12 bases align to TRBD1. CDR1 is SGHTA and CDR2 is FQGNSA in the germline V gene. The length of the CDR3 is 15 residues. J was trimmed by 5 bases and V by 8 bases; bases with no gene match: 9. CDR3 in DNA: TGTGCCAGCGCCCCGGGACAGGGGGCGCTGGAGACCCAGTACTTC. This translates into CASAPGQGALETQYF.

V is TRBV19 and J is TRBJ1-4, with 8 bases aligning to TRBD1. Germline V gene data show CDR1 as LNHDA and CDR2 as SQIVND (reference sequence). The CDR3 is 17 amino acids. Trimming took 3 bases from V and 2 from J; bases not matched to a gene: 8. CDR3 in amino acids: CASSIFRGTGTNEKLFF. CDR3 bases: TGTGCCAGTAGTATTTTTCGAGGGACAGGCACTAATGAAAAACTGTTTTTT.

This clonotype was detected only a few times. The chain uses TRBV20-1 and TRBJ2-7; maybe TRBD2 (5 bases). Trimming cost V 2 bases and J 0 bases, with 8 bases left between them. The CDR3 extends over 13 amino acids. The germline V gene has CDR1 DFQATT and CDR2 SNEGSKA (reference sequence). CDR3 loop: CSARRGSSYEQYF. The CDR3 DNA sequence: TGCAGTGCTAGACGTGGGAGCTCCTACGAGCAGTACTTC.

V and J are TRBV7-9 and TRBJ2-3; possible D gene TRBD1, 6 bases. This CDR3 has 15 amino acids. V was trimmed by 7 bases and J by 3 bases, leaving 17 bases between them. In germline, CDR1 is SEHNR, CDR2 FQNEAQ (reference sequence). The CDR3 sequence is CASIHPGVSTDTQYF. DNA for the CDR3: TGTGCCAGCATCCATCCAGGGGTATCAACAGATACGCAGTATTTT.

This clonotype was seen many times. The V and J genes are TRBV3-1 and TRBJ1-2; no clear D. The CDR3 has 12 amino acids. The germline V gene has CDR1 LGHDT and CDR2 YNNKEL (reference sequence). The V gene lost 2 bases and the J gene lost 7 bases, with 8 bases spanning the gap. The CDR3 nucleotides read TGTGCCAGCAGCCAAAGTTTGGGTGGCTACACCTTC. Amino acid sequence: CASSQSLGGYTF.

This clonotype was seen a handful of times. The gene calls are TRBV11-1 and TRBJ1-1, with D perhaps matching TRBD1 (5 bases). Trimming pared 2 bases from V and 4 bases from J, leaving 8 bases between. The CDR3 has 13 amino acids. The germline V gene has CDR1 SGHAT and CDR2 FQDESV (reference sequence). The CDR3 DNA sequence: TGTGCCAGCAGCTTACGACAGCCCACTGAAGCTTTCTTT. It codes for CASSLRQPTEAFF.

This clonotype was counted ten times or more. The CDR3 DNA sequence: TGTGCCAGTGGGACAGGGAGGACATACGAGCAGTACTTC. Translated, it gives CASGTGRTYEQYF. This chain connects TRBV27 to TRBJ2-7, with 9 nucleotides matching TRBD1. The germline CDR1 and CDR2 sequences are MNHEY and SMNVEV (reference sequence). The CDR3 spans 13 residues. V gave up 9 bases and J gave up 4 bases; unmatched junction bases: 7.

V and J are TRBV4-3 and TRBJ2-3; D is possibly TRBD1 or TRBD2 (5 bases each). Germline assignment: CDR1 LGHNA and CDR2 YSLEER. CDR3 size: 17 residues. V was cut by 0 bases and J by 6 bases, with 19 bases left in between. CDR3 sequence (DNA): TGCGCCAGCAGCCAAGATTCCCCCGGGGCCGGGTCCGATACGCAGTATTTT. Its protein is CASSQDSPGAGSDTQYF.